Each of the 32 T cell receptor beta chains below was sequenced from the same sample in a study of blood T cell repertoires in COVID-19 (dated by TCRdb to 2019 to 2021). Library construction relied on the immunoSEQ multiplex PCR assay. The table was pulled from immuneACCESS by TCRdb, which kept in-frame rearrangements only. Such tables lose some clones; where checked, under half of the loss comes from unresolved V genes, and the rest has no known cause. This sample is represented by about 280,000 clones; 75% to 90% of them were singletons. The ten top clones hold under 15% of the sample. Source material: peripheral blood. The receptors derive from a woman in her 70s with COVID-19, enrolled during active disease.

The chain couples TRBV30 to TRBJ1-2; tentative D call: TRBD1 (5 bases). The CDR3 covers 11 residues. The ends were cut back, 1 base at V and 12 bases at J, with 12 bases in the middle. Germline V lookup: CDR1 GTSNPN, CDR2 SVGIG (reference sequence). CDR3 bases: TGTGCCTGGAGTGGGCCGGGGGGAAACACCTTC. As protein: CAWSGPGGNTF. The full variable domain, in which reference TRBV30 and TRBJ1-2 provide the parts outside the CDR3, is SQTIHQWPATLVQPVGSPLSLECTVEGTSNPNLYWYRQAAGRGLQLLFYSVGIGQISSEVPQNLSASRPQDRQFILSSKKLLLSDSGFYLCAWSGPGGNTFGSGTRLTVV.

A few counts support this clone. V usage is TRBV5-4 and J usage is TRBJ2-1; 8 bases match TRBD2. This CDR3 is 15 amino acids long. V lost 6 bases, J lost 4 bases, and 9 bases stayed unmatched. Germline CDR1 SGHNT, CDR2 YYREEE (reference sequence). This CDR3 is CASTSGGALYNEQFF. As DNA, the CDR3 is TGTGCCAGCACCTCCGGGGGGGCCCTATACAATGAGCAGTTCTTC. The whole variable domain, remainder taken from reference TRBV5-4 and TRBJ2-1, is ETGVTQSPTHLIKTRGQQVTLRCSSQSGHNTVSWYQQALGQGPQFIFQYYREEENGRGNFPPRFSGLQFPNYSSELNVNALELDDSALYLCASTSGGALYNEQFFGPGTRLTVL.

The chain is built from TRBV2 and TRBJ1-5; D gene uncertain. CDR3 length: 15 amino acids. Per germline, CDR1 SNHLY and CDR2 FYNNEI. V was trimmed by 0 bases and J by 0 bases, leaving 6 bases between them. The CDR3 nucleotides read TGTGCCAGCAGTGAAGCGGCAGGTAGCAATCAGCCCCAGCATTTT. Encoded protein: CASSEAAGSNQPQHF.

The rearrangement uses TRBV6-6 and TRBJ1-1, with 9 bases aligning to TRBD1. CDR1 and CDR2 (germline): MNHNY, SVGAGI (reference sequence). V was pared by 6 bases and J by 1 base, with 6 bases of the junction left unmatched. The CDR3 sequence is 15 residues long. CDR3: CASRRGQGTNTEAFF. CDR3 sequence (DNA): TGTGCCAGCAGACGCGGACAGGGGACGAACACTGAAGCTTTCTTT.

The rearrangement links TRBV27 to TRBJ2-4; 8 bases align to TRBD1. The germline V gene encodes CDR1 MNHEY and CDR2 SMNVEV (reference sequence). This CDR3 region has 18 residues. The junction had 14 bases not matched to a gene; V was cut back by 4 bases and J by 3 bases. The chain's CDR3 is CASSSPGGAKGVKNIQYF. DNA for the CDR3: TGTGCCAGCAGTTCTCCAGGGGGCGCGAAAGGGGTCAAAAACATTCAGTACTTC.

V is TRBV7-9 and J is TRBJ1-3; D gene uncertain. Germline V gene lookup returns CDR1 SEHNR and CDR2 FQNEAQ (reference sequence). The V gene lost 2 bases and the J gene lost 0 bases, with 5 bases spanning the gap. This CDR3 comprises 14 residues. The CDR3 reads CASSLQDSGNTIYF. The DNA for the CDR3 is TGTGCCAGCAGCTTACAGGACTCTGGAAACACCATATATTTT. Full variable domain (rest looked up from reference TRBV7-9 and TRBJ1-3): DTGVSQNPRHKITKRGQNVTFRCDPISEHNRLYWYRQTLGQGPEFLTYFQNEAQLEKSRLLSDRFSAERPKGSFSTLEIQRTEQGDSAMYLCASSLQDSGNTIYFGEGSWLTVV.

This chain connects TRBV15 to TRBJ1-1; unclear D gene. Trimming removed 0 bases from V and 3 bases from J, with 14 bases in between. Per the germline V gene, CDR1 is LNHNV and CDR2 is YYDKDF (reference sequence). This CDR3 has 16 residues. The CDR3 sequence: CATSRDREVRDTEAFF. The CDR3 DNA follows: TGTGCCACCAGCAGAGATCGGGAGGTAAGGGACACTGAAGCTTTCTTT.

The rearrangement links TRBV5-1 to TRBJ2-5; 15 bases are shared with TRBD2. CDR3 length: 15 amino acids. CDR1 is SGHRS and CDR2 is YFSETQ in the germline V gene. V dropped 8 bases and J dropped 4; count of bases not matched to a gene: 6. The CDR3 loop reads CASAPGLAGGETQYF. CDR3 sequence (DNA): TGCGCCAGTGCCCCGGGACTAGCGGGGGGAGAGACCCAGTACTTC. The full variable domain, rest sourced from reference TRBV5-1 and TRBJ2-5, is KAGVTQTPRYLIKTRGQQVTLSCSPISGHRSVSWYQQTPGQGLQFLFEYFSETQRNKGNFPGRFSGRQFSNSRSEMNVSTLELGDSALYLCASAPGLAGGETQYFGPGTRLLVL.

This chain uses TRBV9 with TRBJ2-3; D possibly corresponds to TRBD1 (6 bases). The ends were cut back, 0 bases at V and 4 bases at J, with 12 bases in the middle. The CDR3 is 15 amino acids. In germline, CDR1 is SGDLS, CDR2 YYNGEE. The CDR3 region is CASSVGSGEPDTQYF. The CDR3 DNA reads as TGTGCCAGCAGCGTAGGTTCAGGGGAGCCAGATACGCAGTATTTT.

The CDR3 DNA follows: TGTGCCAGCAGCTTCCCCCCGCTGCGAGCCGAGCAGTACTTC. Its protein is CASSFPPLRAEQYF. This chain joins TRBV5-8 and TRBJ2-7; D call uncertain. This CDR3 has 14 amino acids. CDR1 is SGHTS and CDR2 is YDEGEE in the germline V gene. The V end was cut by 2 bases, the J end by 6 bases, with 15 bases between.

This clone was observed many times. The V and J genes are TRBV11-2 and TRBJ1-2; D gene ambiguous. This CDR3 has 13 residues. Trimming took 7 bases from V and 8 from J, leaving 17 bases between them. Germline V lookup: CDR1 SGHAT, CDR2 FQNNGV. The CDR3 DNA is TGTGCCAGCACCAATCGCGAGGGAGGAGGCTACACCTTC. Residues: CASTNREGGGYTF.

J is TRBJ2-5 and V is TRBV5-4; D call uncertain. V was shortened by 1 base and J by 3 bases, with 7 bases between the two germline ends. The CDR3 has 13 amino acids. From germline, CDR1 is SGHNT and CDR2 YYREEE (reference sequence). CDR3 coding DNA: TGTGCCAGCAGCTTGCCACTGGAAGAGACCCAGTACTTC. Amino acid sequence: CASSLPLEETQYF.

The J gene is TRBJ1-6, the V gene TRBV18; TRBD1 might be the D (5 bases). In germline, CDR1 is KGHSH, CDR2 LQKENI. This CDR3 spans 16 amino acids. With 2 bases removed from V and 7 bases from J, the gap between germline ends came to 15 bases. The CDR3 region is CASSPFLDSRNSPLHF. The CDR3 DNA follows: TGTGCCAGCTCACCATTCCTCGACAGTCGAAATTCACCCCTCCACTTT.

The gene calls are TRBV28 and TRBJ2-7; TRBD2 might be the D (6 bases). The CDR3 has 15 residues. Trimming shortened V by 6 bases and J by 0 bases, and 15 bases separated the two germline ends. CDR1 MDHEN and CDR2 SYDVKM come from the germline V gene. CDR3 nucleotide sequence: TGTGCCAGCAGAACGGGACTCCTAAGCTCCTACGAGCAGTACTTC. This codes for CASRTGLLSSYEQYF. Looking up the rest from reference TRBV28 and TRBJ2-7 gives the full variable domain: DVKVTQSSRYLVKRTGEKVFLECVQDMDHENMFWYRQDPGLGLRLIYFSYDVKMKEKGDIPEGYSVSREKKERFSLILESASTNQTSMYLCASRTGLLSSYEQYFGPGTRLTVT.

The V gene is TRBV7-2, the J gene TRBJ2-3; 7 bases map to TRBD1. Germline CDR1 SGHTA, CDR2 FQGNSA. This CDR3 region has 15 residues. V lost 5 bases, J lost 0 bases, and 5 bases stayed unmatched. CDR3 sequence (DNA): TGTGCCAGCAGCCGGGACAGCCTAAGCACAGATACGCAGTATTTT. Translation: CASSRDSLSTDTQYF.

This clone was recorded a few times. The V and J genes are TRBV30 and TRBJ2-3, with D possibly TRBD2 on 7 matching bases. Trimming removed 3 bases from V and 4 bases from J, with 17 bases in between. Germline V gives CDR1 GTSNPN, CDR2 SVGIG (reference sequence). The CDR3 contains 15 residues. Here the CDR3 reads CAWRYRRGGSDTQYF. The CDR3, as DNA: TGTGCCTGGAGATATAGAAGGGGGGGCTCAGATACGCAGTATTTT.

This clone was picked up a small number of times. The CDR3 loop is CSVVLGTEAFF. The CDR3 DNA reads as TGCAGCGTCGTACTCGGCACTGAAGCTTTCTTT. The chain carries TRBV29-1 and TRBJ1-1; D is unclear. The CDR3 consists of 11 residues. V lost 6 bases and J lost 4, with 9 bases in between. Germline V gene lookup returns CDR1 SQVTM and CDR2 ANQGSEA.

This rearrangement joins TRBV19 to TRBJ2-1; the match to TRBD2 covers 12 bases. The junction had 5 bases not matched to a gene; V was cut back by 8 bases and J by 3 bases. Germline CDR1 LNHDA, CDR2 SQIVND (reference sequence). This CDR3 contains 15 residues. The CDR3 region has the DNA TGTGCCAGTGGGCTAGCGGGGGGGGTCTACAATGAGCAGTTCTTC. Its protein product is CASGLAGGVYNEQFF.

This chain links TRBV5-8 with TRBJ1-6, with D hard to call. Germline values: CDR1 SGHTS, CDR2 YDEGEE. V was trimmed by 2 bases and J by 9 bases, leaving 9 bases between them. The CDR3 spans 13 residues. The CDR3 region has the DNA TGTGCCAGCAGCTTCGGGTCTACTTCACCCCTCCACTTT. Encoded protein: CASSFGSTSPLHF.

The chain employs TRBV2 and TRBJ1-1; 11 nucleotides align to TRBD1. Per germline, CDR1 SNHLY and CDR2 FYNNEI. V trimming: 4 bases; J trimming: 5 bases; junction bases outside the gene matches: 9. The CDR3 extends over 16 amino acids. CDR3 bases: TGTGCCAGCAGTGGGACAGGGGGCTTGGTGACTACTGAAGCTTTCTTT. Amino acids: CASSGTGGLVTTEAFF.

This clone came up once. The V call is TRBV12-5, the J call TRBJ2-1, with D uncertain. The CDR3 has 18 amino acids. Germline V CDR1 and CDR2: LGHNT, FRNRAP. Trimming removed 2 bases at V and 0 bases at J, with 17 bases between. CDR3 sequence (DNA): TGTGCTAGTGGTTTGTTTCTCGGAGCCCTAAGCTCCTACAATGAGCAGTTCTTC. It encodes CASGLFLGALSSYNEQFF.

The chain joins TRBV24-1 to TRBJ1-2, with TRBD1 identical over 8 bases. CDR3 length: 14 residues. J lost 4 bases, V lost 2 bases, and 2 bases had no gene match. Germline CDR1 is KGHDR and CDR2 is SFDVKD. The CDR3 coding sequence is TGTGCCACCAGTGATTCCGGGACAGGCTATGGCTACACCTTC. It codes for CATSDSGTGYGYTF.

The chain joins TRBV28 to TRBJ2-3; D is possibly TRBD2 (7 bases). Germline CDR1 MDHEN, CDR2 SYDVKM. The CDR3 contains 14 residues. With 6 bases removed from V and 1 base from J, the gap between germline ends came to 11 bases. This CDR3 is CASRRGGGTDTQYF. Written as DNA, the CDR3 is TGTGCCAGCAGGCGCGGGGGCGGCACAGATACGCAGTATTTT.

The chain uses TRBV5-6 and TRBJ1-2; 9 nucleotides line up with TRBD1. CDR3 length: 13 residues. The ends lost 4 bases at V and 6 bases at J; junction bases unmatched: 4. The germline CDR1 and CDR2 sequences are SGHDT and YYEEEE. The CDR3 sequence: CASSPWDRDGYTF. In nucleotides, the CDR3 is TGTGCCAGCAGCCCGTGGGACAGGGATGGCTACACCTTC.

CDR3 sequence reads: CASSEAGGPSMAEQFF. The CDR3 DNA reads as TGTGCCAGCAGTGAGGCGGGGGGCCCATCAATGGCCGAGCAGTTCTTC. This chain links TRBV6-1 with TRBJ2-1; 8 positions agree with TRBD2. CDR3 size: 16 residues. Germline CDR1 is MNHNS and CDR2 is SASEGT. The J segment lost 10 bases and the V segment lost 3 bases, leaving 14 bases of the junction unmatched.

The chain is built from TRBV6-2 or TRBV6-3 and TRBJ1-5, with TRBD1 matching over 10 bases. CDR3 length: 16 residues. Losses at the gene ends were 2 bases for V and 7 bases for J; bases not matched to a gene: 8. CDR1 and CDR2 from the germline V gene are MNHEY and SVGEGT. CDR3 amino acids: CASSYAGQGPWQPQHF. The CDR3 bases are TGTGCCAGCAGTTACGCGGGACAGGGGCCGTGGCAGCCCCAGCATTTT.

The CDR3 loop reads CASSVAGQGASGELFF. The CDR3 nucleotides read TGTGCCAGCAGCGTAGCGGGACAGGGGGCGAGCGGGGAGCTGTTTTTT. The chain recombines TRBV9 with TRBJ2-2, with 12 nucleotides matching TRBD1. The CDR3 is 16 amino acids. The V segment lost 0 bases and the J segment 7 bases; nucleotides outside the gene matches: 4. Germline loops: CDR1 SGDLS, CDR2 YYNGEE.

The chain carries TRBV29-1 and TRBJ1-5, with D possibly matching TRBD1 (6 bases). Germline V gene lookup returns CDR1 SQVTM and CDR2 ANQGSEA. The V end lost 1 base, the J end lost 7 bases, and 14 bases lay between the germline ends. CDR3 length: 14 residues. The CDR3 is CSVEVGGAGQPQHF. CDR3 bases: TGCAGCGTTGAAGTTGGGGGGGCTGGGCAGCCCCAGCATTTT.

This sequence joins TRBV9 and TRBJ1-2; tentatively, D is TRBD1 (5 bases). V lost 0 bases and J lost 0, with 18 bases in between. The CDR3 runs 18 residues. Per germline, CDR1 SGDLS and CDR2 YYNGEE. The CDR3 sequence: CASSVASDSLPANYGYTF. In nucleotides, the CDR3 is TGTGCCAGCAGCGTAGCCAGCGACAGCCTACCAGCTAACTATGGCTACACCTTC.

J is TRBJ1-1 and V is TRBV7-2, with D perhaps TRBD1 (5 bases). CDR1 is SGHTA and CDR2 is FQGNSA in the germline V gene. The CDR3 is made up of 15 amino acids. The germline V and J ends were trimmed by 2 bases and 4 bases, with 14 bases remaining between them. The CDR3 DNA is TGTGCCAGCAGCTTACCACAGGTCTATGGCACTGAAGCTTTCTTT. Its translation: CASSLPQVYGTEAFF.

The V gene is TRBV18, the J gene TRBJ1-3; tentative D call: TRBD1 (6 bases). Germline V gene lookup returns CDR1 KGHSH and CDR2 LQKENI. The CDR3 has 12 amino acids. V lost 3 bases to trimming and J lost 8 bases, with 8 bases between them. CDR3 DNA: TGTGCCAGCTCACCGAGGACAGACACCATATATTTT. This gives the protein CASSPRTDTIYF.

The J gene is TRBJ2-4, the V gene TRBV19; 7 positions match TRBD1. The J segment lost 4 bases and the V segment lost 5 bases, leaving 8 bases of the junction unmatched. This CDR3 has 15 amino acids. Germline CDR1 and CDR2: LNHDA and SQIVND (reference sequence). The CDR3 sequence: CASSYQGTEKNIQYF. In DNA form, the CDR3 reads TGTGCCAGTAGTTACCAAGGGACAGAGAAAAACATTCAGTACTTC.